A single sample gave rise to the 18 T cell receptor beta chains below, sequenced in a study of technical replicates of blood from several donors. Sequenced by immunoSEQ multiplex PCR; TCRdb stores in-frame clones only, minus some. The table has around 68,000 clones, 91% seen once; the top ten hold under 0.4%. Sequences were obtained from T cells isolated from PBMCs. These receptors originate from a human donor in good health. Some clones in this sample may be carry-over from other donors' samples.

V is TRBV15 and J is TRBJ2-3; tentative D call: TRBD1 (5 bases). Germline V gives CDR1 LNHNV, CDR2 YYDKDF (reference sequence). Deletions cut 5 bases from V and 2 bases from J, with 17 bases between. The CDR3 runs 16 residues. CDR3 bases: TGTGCCACCAGCGCCCTCGGACAATCGAACACAGATACGCAGTATTTT. This gives the protein CATSALGQSNTDTQYF.

V gene TRBV7-9 combines with J gene TRBJ2-7; the D is unclear. The CDR3 contains 16 residues. Per the germline V gene, CDR1 is SEHNR and CDR2 is FQNEAQ (reference sequence). V was shortened by 4 bases and J by 3 bases, with 19 bases between the two germline ends. The CDR3 spells CASSSPIAAGYYEQYF. Written as DNA, the CDR3 is TGTGCCAGCAGCTCCCCAATCGCGGCCGGTTACTACGAGCAGTACTTC.

The chain is built from TRBV6-1 and TRBJ1-4; 8 nucleotides line up with TRBD1. The germline V gene encodes CDR1 MNHNS and CDR2 SASEGT. The CDR3 has 14 residues. Trimming cost V 5 bases and J 5 bases; bases outside gene matches: 4. CDR3 sequence: CASSPTGANEKLFF. DNA of the CDR3: TGTGCCAGCAGTCCGACAGGGGCCAATGAAAAACTGTTTTTT.

The chain uses TRBV6-1 and TRBJ1-5, with 7 bases that match TRBD1. Unmatched junction bases numbered 6, after V lost 6 bases and J lost 7 bases. There are 13 residues in the CDR3. Germline lookup yields CDR1 MNHNS and CDR2 SASEGT. CDR3 loop: CASRPTGEQPQHF. CDR3 sequence (DNA): TGTGCCAGCAGACCCACAGGGGAACAGCCCCAGCATTTT.

V gene TRBV2 combines with J gene TRBJ2-6; no reliable D call. This CDR3 has 14 residues. Germline V gene lookup returns CDR1 SNHLY and CDR2 FYNNEI. The V gene lost 4 bases and the J gene lost 5 bases, with 9 bases spanning the gap. CDR3 in DNA: TGTGCCAGCAGTGTAGGAGATCGGGCCAACGTCCTGACTTTC. This gives the protein CASSVGDRANVLTF.

The V gene is TRBV6-1, the J gene TRBJ2-1; 7 nucleotides align to TRBD2. J gave up 6 bases and V 4 bases, and 6 bases lay outside the gene matches. The CDR3 runs 14 residues. Germline V gene sequence: CDR1 MNHNS, CDR2 SASEGT. In DNA, the CDR3 is TGTGCCAGCAGTGTGCCGGGAGGAGGCAATGAGCAGTTCTTC. Protein product: CASSVPGGGNEQFF.

The rearrangement uses TRBV7-8 and TRBJ1-2; D remains ambiguous. V dropped 5 bases and J dropped 6 bases, with 19 bases sitting between them. Germline CDR1 reads SGHVS; CDR2 reads FQNEAQ. The CDR3 covers 15 residues. The CDR3 region is CASSRSATGGNGYTF. CDR3 sequence (DNA): TGTGCCAGCAGCCGCTCCGCCACGGGAGGTAATGGCTACACCTTC. Full variable domain (remainder filled in from reference TRBV7-8 and TRBJ1-2): GAGVSQSPRYKVAKRGQDVALRCDPISGHVSLFWYQQALGQGPEFLTYFQNEAQLDKSGLPSDRFFAERPEGSVSTLKIQRTQQEDSAVYLCASSRSATGGNGYTFGSGTRLTVV.

This chain connects TRBV4-1 to TRBJ1-1; the D gene is possibly TRBD1 (5 bases). CDR1 MGHRA and CDR2 YSYEKL come from the germline V gene. CDR3 length: 17 amino acids. V lost 1 base and J lost 0, with 15 bases in between. CDR3 sequence (DNA): TGCGCCAGCAGCCAAGGGGTTTTGGGGCTATTGAACACTGAAGCTTTCTTT. The encoded protein is CASSQGVLGLLNTEAFF.

This rearrangement joins TRBV27 to TRBJ1-4, with D possibly matching TRBD1 (6 bases). The CDR3 sequence is 13 residues long. In germline, CDR1 is MNHEY, CDR2 SMNVEV (reference sequence). V lost 6 bases and J lost 3, with 8 bases in between. CDR3 sequence: CASSDRPNEKLFF. As DNA, the CDR3 is TGTGCCAGCAGCGACAGGCCTAATGAAAAACTGTTTTTT. Full variable domain (missing parts from reference TRBV27 and TRBJ1-4): EAQVTQNPRYLITVTGKKLTVTCSQNMNHEYMSWYRQDPGLGLRQIYYSMNVEVTDKGDVPEGYKVSRKEKRNFPLILESPSPNQTSLYFCASSDRPNEKLFFGSGTQLSVL.

The gene calls are TRBV28 and TRBJ2-1; 10 bases agree with TRBD2. The V and J ends lost 5 bases and 3 bases, in that order; junction bases with no gene match: 7. The germline gives CDR1 MDHEN, CDR2 SYDVKM. The CDR3 spans 16 residues. The CDR3 here is CASSGLAGVIYNEQFF. CDR3 coding DNA: TGTGCCAGCAGTGGGCTAGCGGGAGTAATCTACAATGAGCAGTTCTTC.

The rearrangement uses TRBV10-3 and TRBJ1-1, with D uncertain. This CDR3 has 13 residues. The V gene's germline CDR1 is ENHRY and CDR2 SYGVKD. V was clipped by 3 bases and J by 1 base, with 6 bases between them. CDR3 nucleotide sequence: TGTGCCATCAGTGAACAGTCGAACACTGAAGCTTTCTTT. Translating it yields CAISEQSNTEAFF.

This chain joins TRBV7-6 and TRBJ1-5; weak D call: TRBD1 (6 bases). Trimming took off 2 bases at V and 4 bases at J, with 24 bases between the two ends. Germline V gene sequence: CDR1 SGHVS, CDR2 FNYEAQ. The CDR3 covers 19 residues. This CDR3 is CASSLNYFGAGTPNQPQHF. The CDR3 DNA is TGTGCCAGCAGCTTAAATTACTTCGGGGCAGGGACACCGAATCAGCCCCAGCATTTT. Supplemented by reference TRBV7-6 and TRBJ1-5, the full variable domain reads GAGVSQSPRYKVTKRGQDVALRCDPISGHVSLYWYRQALGQGPEFLTYFNYEAQQDKSGLPNDRFSAERPEGSISTLTIQRTEQRDSAMYRCASSLNYFGAGTPNQPQHFGDGTRLSIL.

The chain links TRBV14 to TRBJ2-7; D might be TRBD2 (5 bases). The germline gives CDR1 SGHDN, CDR2 FVKESK. This CDR3 region has 15 residues. V shed 4 bases and J shed 3 bases, with 16 bases lying between them. The CDR3: CASSLWLAESYEQYF. The CDR3 DNA sequence: TGTGCCAGCAGCCTCTGGCTAGCAGAAAGCTACGAGCAGTACTTC.

The chain recombines TRBV7-9 with TRBJ2-7, with 7 bases lining up with TRBD2. This CDR3 has 15 residues. Germline CDR1 reads SEHNR; CDR2 reads FQNEAQ (reference sequence). Germline trimming cut 2 bases from V and 4 bases from J; bases unmatched to any gene: 8. CDR3 residues: CASSLSSGLGYEQYF. The CDR3 nucleotides read TGTGCCAGCAGCTTAAGTAGCGGGCTGGGTTACGAGCAGTACTTC.

The chain links TRBV10-1 to TRBJ1-2; D is possibly TRBD1 (6 bases). Germline CDR1 is WNHNN and CDR2 is SYGVQD (reference sequence). V lost 8 bases and J 4 bases, leaving 14 bases between the germline ends. The CDR3 is 13 amino acids. For the CDR3, the DNA is TGCGCCAGCTCGAAGGGGGATTTCTATGGCTACACCTTC. Its translation is CASSKGDFYGYTF.

CDR3 bases: TGCGCCAGCAGCGCGGGACAGGGGGCGGGTGAAGCTTTCTTT. This sequence encodes CASSAGQGAGEAFF. This chain joins TRBV5-1 and TRBJ1-1; 12 nucleotides match TRBD1. Germline lookup yields CDR1 SGHRS and CDR2 YFSETQ. The V and J ends lost 4 bases and 7 bases, in that order; junction bases with no gene match: 5. The CDR3 is made up of 14 amino acids.

The V call is TRBV19, the J call TRBJ1-3; D ambiguous. CDR1 and CDR2 (germline): LNHDA, SQIVND (reference sequence). CDR3 length equals 13 residues. Deletions cut 11 bases from V and 0 bases from J, with 11 bases between. CDR3 sequence reads: CASGANSGNTIYF. CDR3 sequence (DNA): TGTGCCTCGGGAGCCAACTCTGGAAACACCATATATTTT.

V gene TRBV6-6 combines with J gene TRBJ2-2, with 7 bases identical to TRBD2. Germline CDR1 reads MNHNY; CDR2 reads SVGAGI (reference sequence). The CDR3 is 13 amino acids. V gave up 7 bases and J gave up 6 bases; unmatched junction bases: 5. CDR3 DNA: TGTGCCAGCAATAGCGGGCTCTCCGGGGAGCTGTTTTTT. Protein product: CASNSGLSGELFF.